The rows below give T cell receptor beta chains drawn from one sample of a study of radiotherapy plus CTLA-4 blockade in lung cancer. Sequencing was performed with immunoSEQ multiplex PCR; in TCRdb, only in-frame clones are kept and a portion is missing. The sample shows more than 90,000 clones, 82% of them seen only once. This material consisted of peripheral blood, taken from a patient treated with radiotherapy plus ipilimumab. All receptors derive from a human donor with non-small cell lung cancer that progressed on radiotherapy plus ipilimumab. CDR3s include the opening cysteine and the closing phenylalanine or tryptophan. The D gene is left open where the match is weak. Clone size is stated in some rows and not others, as once, few, many or a class when expanded.

j_call | d_call | v_call | clone_size | cdr3_aa | cdr3_nt
TRBJ2-5 | . | TRBV5-1 | . | CASSRTVAAGETQYF | TGCGCCAGCAGCCGGACCGTAGCGGCGGGGGAGACCCAGTACTTC
TRBJ2-7 | TRBD2 | TRBV9 | . | CASSVGTSGSAEQYF | TGTGCCAGCAGCGTGGGAACTAGCGGGAGTGCCGAGCAGTACTTC
TRBJ1-5 | . | TRBV2 | . | CASRAGRIGNQPQHF | TGTGCCAGCAGGGCAGGGAGGATAGGCAATCAGCCCCAGCATTTT
TRBJ2-7 | . | TRBV5-4 | . | CASSLVGVEQYF | TGTGCCAGCAGCTTGGTCGGGGTCGAGCAGTACTTC
TRBJ1-5 | TRBD1 | TRBV6-6 | . | CASRKQGRPQHF | TGTGCCAGCAGGAAACAGGGGAGGCCCCAGCATTTT
TRBJ2-2 | . | TRBV9 | once | CASSVEGSTGELFF | TGTGCCAGCAGCGTAGAGGGGAGCACCGGGGAGCTGTTTTTT
TRBJ2-7 | TRBD2 | TRBV9 | . | CASSRTSGRAKEVGEQYF | TGTGCCAGCAGCCGCACTAGCGGGAGGGCCAAGGAAGTGGGAGAGCAGTACTTC
TRBJ1-2 | TRBD1 | TRBV5-1 | . | CASSHKQGRDYGYTF | TGCGCCAGCAGTCACAAACAGGGGCGGGACTATGGCTACACCTTC
TRBJ2-5 | TRBD1 | TRBV7-6 | . | CASSPPGGQRETQYF | TGTGCCAGCAGCCCCCCTGGGGGACAGAGGGAGACCCAGTACTTC
TRBJ1-1 | . | TRBV7-2 | once | CASSLEVGGAFF | TGTGCCAGCAGCTTAGAGGTAGGGGGAGCTTTCTTT
TRBJ1-4 | . | TRBV30 | . | CAWSTGMGKLFF | TGTGCCTGGAGTACAGGGATGGGAAAACTGTTTTTT
TRBJ1-2 | . | TRBV6-1 | . | CASSESAVGYTF | TGTGCCAGCAGTGAGTCGGCCGTTGGCTACACCTTC
TRBJ2-3 | . | TRBV25-1 | . | CASTHGDTQYF | TGTGCCAGCACCCACGGAGATACGCAGTATTTT
TRBJ1-1 | . | TRBV20-1 | . | CSARAQREAFF | TGCAGTGCTAGAGCGCAGCGAGAAGCTTTCTTT
TRBJ1-5 | . | TRBV6-6 | . | CASSPAGGGNNQPQHF | TGTGCCAGCAGTCCAGCTGGGGGAGGAAACAATCAGCCCCAGCATTTT
TRBJ1-4 | . | TRBV19 | . | CASRPPPDLEKLFF | TGTGCCAGTAGACCACCACCGGATTTGGAAAAACTGTTTTTT
TRBJ2-2 | TRBD1 | TRBV30 | . | CAWRGQGVRGELFF | TGTGCCTGGAGAGGACAGGGGGTAAGGGGGGAGCTGTTTTTT
TRBJ2-7 | . | TRBV28 | . | CASSLGRSAAYF | TGTGCCAGCAGTTTGGGTCGGTCCGCAGCTTACTTC
TRBJ2-5 | . | TRBV19 | . | CASRRGFGETQYF | TGTGCCAGTAGGAGGGGTTTCGGAGAGACCCAGTACTTC
TRBJ1-4 | . | TRBV2 | . | CASMWGVYEKLFF | TGTGCCAGCATGTGGGGGGTATACGAAAAACTGTTTTTT
TRBJ2-2 | TRBD2 | TRBV14 | once | CASSQRPGTSGLESGELFF | TGTGCCAGCAGCCAAAGGCCGGGGACTAGCGGTCTGGAATCCGGGGAGCTGTTTTTT
TRBJ1-2 | TRBD1 | TRBV7-9 | . | CASSLAVGQGVGYTF | TGTGCCAGCAGCTTAGCTGTAGGACAGGGGGTCGGCTACACCTTC
TRBJ2-5 | . | TRBV30 | . | CAWSSALSIQETQYF | TGTGCCTGGAGCTCAGCGCTCAGCATACAAGAGACCCAGTACTTC
TRBJ1-4 | TRBD1 | TRBV14 | . | CASSQDVTGATNEKLFF | TGTGCCAGCAGCCAAGATGTTACAGGGGCAACTAATGAAAAACTGTTTTTT
TRBJ1-5 | TRBD1 | TRBV2 | . | CASSVKGAGNQPQHF | TGTGCCAGCAGTGTGAAGGGGGCAGGCAATCAGCCCCAGCATTTT
TRBJ2-7 | TRBD2 | TRBV9 | . | CASSTSGNLLEEQYF | TGTGCCAGCTCGACTAGCGGGAACCTACTGGAGGAGCAGTACTTC